This entry lists 5 T cell receptor beta chains sequenced from one sample in a study of blood T cell repertoires in COVID-19. The table came from immunoSEQ multiplex PCR; TCRdb's copy has only in-frame clones and leaves some out. The sample has about 39,000 clones, roughly 94% seen once. Sequenced sample: peripheral blood. These receptors were taken from a human donor with active COVID-19. The donor label of this sample is uncertain.

V and J are TRBV5-8 and TRBJ2-7; 9 bases map to TRBD2. In germline, CDR1 is SGHTS, CDR2 YDEGEE. The CDR3 length is 15 residues. Losses at the gene ends were 1 base for V and 5 bases for J; bases not matched to a gene: 7. CDR3 DNA sequence: TGTGCCAGCAGCTTGTACAGCGGGAGGTTACACGAGCAGTACTTC. Translation gives CASSLYSGRLHEQYF.

The J gene is TRBJ2-1, the V gene TRBV3-1 (or the pseudogene TRBV3-2); 7 bases agree with TRBD2. There are 15 residues in the CDR3. The germline CDR1 and CDR2 sequences are LGHDT and YNNKEL (reference sequence). The V and J ends lost 4 bases and 5 bases, in that order; junction bases with no gene match: 8. CDR3: CASSLWLAVNNEQFF. CDR3 DNA sequence: TGTGCCAGCAGCCTTTGGCTAGCGGTGAACAATGAGCAGTTCTTC.

The chain is built from TRBV7-9 and TRBJ2-1; TRBD2 aligns across 9 bases. Trimming removed 1 base from V and 4 bases from J; junction bases left unmatched: 8. This CDR3 has 17 residues. Germline V gives CDR1 SEHNR, CDR2 FQNEAQ (reference sequence). DNA for the CDR3: TGTGCCAGCAGCTTAGTAAGGGGGCTAGCGGGATACAATGAGCAGTTCTTC. It specifies CASSLVRGLAGYNEQFF.

This clone was recorded only once. V and J are TRBV5-1 and TRBJ2-7; D call uncertain. CDR3 length: 14 amino acids. Trimming removed 4 bases at V and 6 bases at J, with 17 bases between. Germline CDR1 is SGHRS and CDR2 is YFSETQ. CDR3 nucleotide sequence: TGCGCCAGCAGCCCCGGCCGGCCGAGAGGCGAGCAGTACTTC. Its translation is CASSPGRPRGEQYF.

The chain carries TRBV5-4 and TRBJ1-6, with TRBD1 identical over 10 bases. The V gene's germline CDR1 is SGHNT and CDR2 YYREEE (reference sequence). Germline trimming cut 4 bases from V and 7 bases from J; bases unmatched to any gene: 8. This CDR3 has 16 residues. The CDR3 is CASSRDRGVRNSPLHF. CDR3 bases: TGTGCCAGCAGCCGGGACAGGGGTGTAAGGAATTCACCCCTCCACTTT.